A single sample is the source of the 8 T cell receptor beta chains below, sequenced in a study of identical twins. TCRdb used MiXCR to reprocess the 5' RACE reads, holding one entry per CDR3 protein. The table records 450,000 or so distinct CDR3 sequences, about 24% of them present only once. These data were also reused for a study on T cells expressing NK-cell markers.

The sample comprised CD4+ T cells sorted from blood. The receptors come from a woman aged 18-29 years in good health.

This clonotype has a handful of counts. A read error may account for a junction end that differs from germline. The chain combines TRBV20-1 with TRBJ1-5; no clear D gene. The V gene's germline CDR1 is DFQATT and CDR2 SNEGSKA (reference sequence). This CDR3 spans 14 amino acids. CDR3 region: CSARVTGRDQPQHF. The CDR3 DNA is TGCAGTGCGAGAGTCACCGGGCGGGATCAGCCCCAGCATTTT.

The genes are TRBV12-3 or TRBV12-4 and TRBJ2-6; D is unresolved. Trimming left V 8 bases short and J 0 bases short, with 14 bases between. The CDR3 length is 16 residues. The CDR3 spells CASGLDAGSGANVLTF. Here the CDR3 DNA reads TGTGCCAGCGGCTTGGACGCCGGCTCTGGGGCCAACGTCCTGACTTTC.

This clonotype was seen a handful of times. This chain uses TRBV20-1 with TRBJ2-3; unclear D gene. This CDR3 has 12 residues. The germline V gene has CDR1 DFQATT and CDR2 SNEGSKA (reference sequence). The V gene lost 0 bases and the J gene lost 5 bases, with 6 bases spanning the gap. DNA of the CDR3: TGCAGTGCTAGAGAAAGGCAAGATACGCAGTATTTT. It specifies CSARERQDTQYF.

The chain recombines TRBV18 with TRBJ1-1; maybe TRBD1 (6 bases). Looked up from germline, CDR1 is KGHSH and CDR2 is LQKENI. The CDR3 contains 16 residues. The V and J ends lost 3 bases and 2 bases respectively, with 16 bases between them. The CDR3 sequence is CASSPRVRGSNTEAFF. In DNA form, the CDR3 reads TGTGCCAGCTCACCGAGGGTGAGGGGGAGTAACACTGAAGCTTTCTTT.

This clonotype was seen a handful of times. At one boundary the junction diverges from the germline segment, which might be a read error. The chain is built from TRBV18 and TRBJ2-4; D may be TRBD1 or TRBD2 (5 bases each). The CDR3 covers 13 residues. CDR1 is KGHSH, CDR2 LQKENI, per germline. CDR3 protein: CASSPGAGVRHFF. The CDR3 DNA reads TGTGCCAGCTCACCAGGGGCGGGTGTCCGCCACTTTTTC.

The CDR3 DNA sequence: TGCGCCAGCAGTGAGAGACTGTCGGGGACCCAGTACTTC. This encodes CASSERLSGTQYF. V and J are TRBV10-2 and TRBJ2-5; D uncertain. Germline assignment: CDR1 WSHSY and CDR2 SAAADI. The CDR3 consists of 13 residues. Trimming cost V 2 bases and J 7 bases, with 11 bases left between them.

The chain has TRBV10-3 and TRBJ2-7; 10 bases are shared with TRBD1. V was clipped by 2 bases and J by 1 base; unmatched bases: 5. This CDR3 is built from 16 residues. Germline-derived CDR1 and CDR2 are ENHRY and SYGVKD. The CDR3 DNA follows: TGTGCCATCAGTGAGCCTGGGGACAGGGGATCCTACGAGCAGTACTTC. This codes for CAISEPGDRGSYEQYF.

This chain links TRBV5-5 with TRBJ2-2, with 7 nucleotides matching TRBD2. V shed 5 bases, J shed 4 bases, and the junction held 8 bases outside the gene matches. Germline V gene data show CDR1 as SGHKS and CDR2 as YYEKEE (reference sequence). The CDR3 length is 15 residues. CDR3 protein: CASRRAGGTTGELFF. DNA of the CDR3: TGTGCCAGCAGGAGAGCCGGGGGGACCACCGGGGAGCTGTTTTTT.